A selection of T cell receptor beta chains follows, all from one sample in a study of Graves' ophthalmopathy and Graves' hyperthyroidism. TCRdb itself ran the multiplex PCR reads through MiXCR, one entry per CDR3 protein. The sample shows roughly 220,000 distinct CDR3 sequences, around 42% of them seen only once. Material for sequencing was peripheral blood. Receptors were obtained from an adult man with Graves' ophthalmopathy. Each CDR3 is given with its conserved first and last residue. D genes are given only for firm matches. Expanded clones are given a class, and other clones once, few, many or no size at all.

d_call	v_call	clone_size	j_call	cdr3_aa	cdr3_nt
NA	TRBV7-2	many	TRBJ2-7	CASSLADASGEQYF	TGTGCCAGCAGCTTAGCGGACGCTTCAGGTGAGCAGTACTTC
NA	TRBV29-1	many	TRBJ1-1	CSVRSREGTEAFF	TGCAGCGTCCGTTCCAGGGAAGGGACTGAAGCTTTCTTT
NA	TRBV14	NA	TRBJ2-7	CASSQEGRPTSYEQYF	TGTGCCAGCAGCCAAGAGGGCAGGCCTACGAGCTACGAGCAGTACTTC
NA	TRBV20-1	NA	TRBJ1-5	CSARGSQHF	TGCAGTGCTAGGGGTTCCCAGCATTTT
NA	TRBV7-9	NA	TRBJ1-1	CASSRGMNTEAFF	TGTGCCAGCAGCCGAGGTATGAACACTGAAGCTTTCTTT
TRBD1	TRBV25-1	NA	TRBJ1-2	CASSQEWTGEAYGYTF	TGCGCCAGCAGCCAAGAATGGACAGGGGAAGCCTATGGCTACACCTTC
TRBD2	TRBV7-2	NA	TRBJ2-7	CASGLSGSYEQYF	TGTGCCAGCGGTCTTAGCGGGAGTTACGAGCAGTACTTC
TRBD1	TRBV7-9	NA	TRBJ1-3	CASSSSYRGSGNTIYF	TGTGCCAGCAGCTCTTCATACAGGGGGAGCGGAAACACCATATATTTT
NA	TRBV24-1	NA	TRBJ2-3	CATSAPPDKGTDTQYF	TGTGCCACCAGTGCTCCCCCGGACAAGGGCACAGATACGCAGTATTTT
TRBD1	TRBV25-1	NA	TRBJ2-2	CASSERTGTGELFF	TGTGCCAGCAGTGAGAGGACAGGCACCGGGGAGCTGTTTTTT
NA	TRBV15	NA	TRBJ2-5	CATSRGADKETQYF	TGTGCCACCAGCAGAGGAGCGGACAAAGAGACCCAGTACTTC
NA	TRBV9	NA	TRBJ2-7	CASSAGSGGPSSYEQYF	TGTGCCAGCAGCGCCGGGTCAGGGGGGCCTAGCTCCTACGAGCAGTACTTC
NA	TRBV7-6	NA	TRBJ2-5	CASNAGRYTETQYF	TGTGCTAGCAACGCCGGACGGTACACAGAGACCCAGTACTTC
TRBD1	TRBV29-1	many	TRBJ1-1	CSVTGGVYTEAFF	TGCAGCGTTACAGGGGGCGTGTACACTGAAGCTTTCTTT
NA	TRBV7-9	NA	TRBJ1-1	CASSQGEVPFF	TGTGCCAGCAGCCAAGGGGAAGTACCTTTCTTT
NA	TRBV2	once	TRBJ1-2	CASSEDHPSAGYTF	TGTGCCAGCAGTGAGGACCACCCTTCTGCTGGCTACACCTTC
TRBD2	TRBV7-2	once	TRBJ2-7	CASSLSGGHSYEQYF	TGTGCCAGCAGCTTATCGGGAGGACACTCCTACGAGCAGTACTTC
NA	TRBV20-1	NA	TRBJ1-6	CSARDGAGGSSPLHF	TGCAGTGCTAGAGATGGGGCCGGGGGAAGTTCACCCCTCCACTTT
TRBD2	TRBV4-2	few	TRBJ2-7	CASSSLAGGSYEQYF	TGTGCCAGCAGCTCGCTAGCGGGGGGTTCCTACGAGCAGTACTTC
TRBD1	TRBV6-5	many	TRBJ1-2	CASSPGQGRQFF	TGTGCCAGCAGTCCTGGACAGGGACGGCAATTCTTC
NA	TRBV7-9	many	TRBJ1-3	CASSLGNTIYF	TGTGCCAGCAGCTTAGGAAACACCATATATTTT
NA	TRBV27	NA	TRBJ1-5	CASSFGPTNQPQHF	TGTGCCAGCAGTTTCGGGCCTACTAATCAGCCCCAGCATTTT
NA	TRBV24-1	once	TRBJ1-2	CATSDLSTPMGGYAF	TGTGCCACCAGTGATTTGAGTACTCCGATGGGTGGCTACGCCTTC
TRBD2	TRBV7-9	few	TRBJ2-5	CASSLTGTSEETQYF	TGTGCCAGCAGCTTAACAGGGACTAGTGAAGAGACCCAGTACTTC
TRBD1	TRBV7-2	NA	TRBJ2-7	CASSQPTGGFRYEQYF	TGTGCCAGCAGCCAACCTACAGGGGGGTTTAGATACGAGCAGTACTTC
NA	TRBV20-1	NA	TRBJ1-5	CSASPLEEGDQPQHF	TGCAGTGCTAGCCCCTTGGAGGAAGGGGATCAGCCCCAGCATTTT
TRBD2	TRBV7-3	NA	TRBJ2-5	CASSLIVREKETQYF	TGTGCCAGCAGCTTAATTGTGCGGGAGAAAGAGACCCAGTACTTC
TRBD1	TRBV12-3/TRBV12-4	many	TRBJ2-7	CASSSATGVGIDEQYF	TGTGCCAGCAGTTCCGCTACAGGGGTTGGGATCGACGAGCAGTACTTC
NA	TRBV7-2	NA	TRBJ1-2	CASSPSREGGYTF	TGTGCCAGCAGCCCCAGCCGAGAAGGGGGCTACACCTTC
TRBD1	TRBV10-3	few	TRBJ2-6	CATAGTGGAYGANVLTF	TGTGCCACCGCCGGGACAGGGGGCGCGTATGGGGCCAACGTCCTGACTTTC
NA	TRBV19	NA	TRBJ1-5	CASTIGRYNQPQHF	TGTGCCAGTACCATCGGGCGTTATAATCAGCCCCAGCATTTT
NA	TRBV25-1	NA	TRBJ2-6	CASTRTSNLGAGANVLTF	TGTGCCAGTACCCGAACCAGCAATTTGGGTGCTGGGGCCAACGTCCTGACTTTC
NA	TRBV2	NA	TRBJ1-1	CASSDQGQRVVGAFF	TGTGCCAGCAGTGATCAGGGGCAGCGAGTAGTGGGAGCTTTCTTT
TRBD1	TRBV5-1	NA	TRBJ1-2	CASSSYGRGVDGYTF	TGCGCCAGCAGCTCGTACGGCAGGGGGGTCGATGGCTACACCTTC
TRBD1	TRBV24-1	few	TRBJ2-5	CATSDPDRGRARETQYF	TGTGCCACCAGTGATCCGGACAGGGGGCGAGCTCGAGAGACCCAGTACTTC
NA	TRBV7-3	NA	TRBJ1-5	CASSLTPRGGDEQPQHF	TGTGCCAGCAGCTTAACTCCCAGGGGAGGGGACGAGCAGCCCCAGCATTTT
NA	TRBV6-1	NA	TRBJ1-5	CASRVNSGNQPQHF	TGTGCCAGCAGAGTTAACAGTGGCAATCAGCCCCAGCATTTT
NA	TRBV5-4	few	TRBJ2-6	CASSRTSSGANVLTF	TGTGCCAGCAGCCGTACCAGCTCTGGGGCCAACGTCCTGACTTTC
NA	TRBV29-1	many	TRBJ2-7	CSVQGIHEQYF	TGCAGCGTGCAGGGGATTCACGAGCAGTACTTC
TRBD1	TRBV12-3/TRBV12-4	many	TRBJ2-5	CASSWDREETQYF	TGTGCCAGCAGCTGGGACAGGGAAGAGACCCAGTACTTC
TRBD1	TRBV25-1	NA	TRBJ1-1	CASSAGRDRGSSSEAFF	TGTGCCAGCAGCGCCGGGAGGGACAGGGGATCGAGTAGTGAAGCTTTCTTT
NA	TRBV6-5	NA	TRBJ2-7	CASTDSYEQYF	TGTGCCAGCACAGACTCCTACGAGCAGTACTTC
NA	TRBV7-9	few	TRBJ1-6	CASSQMANSPLHF	TGTGCCAGCAGCCAAATGGCCAATTCACCCCTCCACTTT
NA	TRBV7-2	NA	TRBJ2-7	CASSSTMGGYEQHF	TGTGCCAGCAGCTCCACAATGGGCGGTTACGAGCAGCACTTC
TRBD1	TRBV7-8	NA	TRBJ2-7	CASRQNRGPAYEQYF	TGTGCCAGCAGACAAAACAGGGGGCCAGCCTACGAGCAGTACTTC
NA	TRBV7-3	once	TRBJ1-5	CASSLHQGTDQPQHF	TGTGCCAGCAGCTTGCACCAGGGAACCGATCAGCCCCAGCATTTT
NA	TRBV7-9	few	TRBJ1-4	CASSLSGNENEKLFF	TGTGCCAGCAGCTTATCCGGGAACGAAAATGAAAAACTGTTTTTT
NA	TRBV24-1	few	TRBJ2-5	CATSDLDGNQETQYF	TGTGCCACCAGTGATCTGGACGGTAACCAAGAGACCCAGTACTTC
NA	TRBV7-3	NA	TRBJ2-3	CASSLQGGDTQYF	TGTGCCAGCAGCTTACAGGGTGGAGATACGCAGTATTTT
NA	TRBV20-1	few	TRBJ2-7	CSARSTDSYEQYF	TGCAGTGCTAGGTCGACGGACTCCTACGAGCAGTACTTC
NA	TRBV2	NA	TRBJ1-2	CARESGYGYTF	TGTGCCAGGGAGTCCGGCTATGGCTACACCTTC
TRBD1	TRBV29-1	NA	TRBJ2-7	CSVEDPGTGTYEQYF	TGCAGCGTTGAAGACCCCGGGACAGGGACCTACGAGCAGTACTTC
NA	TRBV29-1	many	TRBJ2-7	CSVGTDEQYF	TGCAGCGTCGGGACCGACGAGCAGTACTTC
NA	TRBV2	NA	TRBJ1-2	CASSERPGEEYGDTF	TGTGCCAGCAGTGAAAGGCCAGGGGAGGAGTATGGCGACACCTTC
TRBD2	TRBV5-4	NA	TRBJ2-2	CASSLEAGLPNTGELFF	TGTGCCAGCAGCTTGGAAGCGGGGCTCCCGAACACCGGGGAGCTGTTTTTT